This TCR beta chain originates from a study of cytomegalovirus exposure and HLA in healthy donors. General study points: A later analysis linked a missense variant in DCLRE1C to the trimming of TCR beta V and J genes. The authors assumed roughly uniform sequencing depth across donors for presence/absence analyses.

13 Jbeta primers and 60 Vbeta primers were used for the PCR. Method: immunoSEQ multiplex PCR; TCRdb's copy keeps in-frame clones and lacks some. The table records approximately 100,000 clones, under 85% of them present only once. This clone was seen more than once but under ten times. Its matching antigen is unknown. Germline CDR1 SGHVS, CDR2 FQNEAQ. The V end lost 3 bases, the J end lost 3 bases, and 14 bases lay between the germline ends. There are 15 residues in the CDR3. Sequencing used PBMCs. This clonotype originated in a woman between 40 and 50 years old in good health and CMV-seropositive. This chain links TRBV7-8 with TRBJ2-5; tentative D call: TRBD2 (6 bases). Here the CDR3 reads CASSFRGKRKETQYF. The DNA of the CDR3 is TGTGCCAGCAGCTTTCGGGGGAAGCGAAAAGAGACCCAGTACTTC.